A selection of T cell receptor beta chains follows, all from one sample in a study of T cell changes during pregnancy in multiple sclerosis. Produced via immunoSEQ multiplex PCR; TCRdb's table is partial and in-frame only. Of around 69,000 clones in the sample, 92% were seen once. Sequencing used peripheral blood, obtained in the first trimester of pregnancy. The receptors come from a female donor with multiple sclerosis, enrolled in a pregnancy study. The CDR3 runs from the conserved cysteine through the conserved F or W. The D gene is left open where the match is weak. Some rows mark clone size as missing; the rest say once, few, many or name a class of expanded clone.

v_call,clone_size,j_call,d_call,cdr3_aa,cdr3_nt
TRBV6-4,-,TRBJ2-3,TRBD2,CASSETSGSSDTQYF,TGTGCCAGCAGTGAAACTAGCGGGAGCTCAGATACGCAGTATTTT
TRBV7-9,-,TRBJ1-4,TRBD1,CASSRDRENEKLFF,TGTGCCAGCAGCCGAGACAGGGAGAATGAAAAACTGTTTTTT
TRBV29-1,-,TRBJ2-3,-,CSAGEADTQYF,TGCAGCGCGGGTGAAGCAGATACGCAGTATTTT
TRBV19,-,TRBJ2-1,TRBD2,CASSSRTSGKDEQFF,TGTGCCAGTAGTTCAAGGACTAGCGGGAAGGATGAGCAGTTCTTC
TRBV7-2,-,TRBJ2-3,TRBD2,CASSLSSGISDTQYF,TGTGCCAGCAGCTTAAGTAGCGGGATTTCAGATACGCAGTATTTT
TRBV5-5,-,TRBJ2-7,-,CASSSGVIYEQYF,TGTGCCAGCAGCTCCGGGGTGATATACGAGCAGTACTTC
TRBV10-2,-,TRBJ1-1,-,CASLSGGAGPRGTEAFF,TGCGCCAGTCTATCGGGGGGGGCCGGTCCTCGGGGCACTGAAGCTTTCTTT
TRBV14,-,TRBJ2-3,TRBD2,CASSGRREPDTQYF,TGTGCCAGCAGCGGGAGGCGGGAGCCAGATACGCAGTATTTT
TRBV7-2,-,TRBJ2-7,-,CASSLWAWEQYF,TGTGCCAGCAGCTTGTGGGCGTGGGAGCAGTACTTC
TRBV18,-,TRBJ2-5,-,CASSPQLQETQYF,TGTGCCAGCTCACCACAGCTCCAAGAGACCCAGTACTTC
TRBV5-1,-,TRBJ2-7,TRBD2,CASSFGTSAPSSYEQYF,TGCGCCAGCAGCTTCGGGACTAGCGCCCCGAGCTCCTACGAGCAGTACTTC
TRBV4-1,-,TRBJ2-1,-,CASSQPEVGAEQFF,TGCGCCAGCAGCCAGCCGGAGGTGGGCGCTGAGCAGTTCTTC
TRBV5-4,-,TRBJ1-2,-,CASSLTGMGGYTF,TGTGCCAGCAGCCTTACAGGGATGGGCGGCTACACCTTC
TRBV27,once,TRBJ2-1,-,CASTSYNEQFF,TGTGCCAGCACCAGCTACAATGAGCAGTTCTTC
TRBV7-8,few,TRBJ2-7,-,CASSLTRESRGYEQYF,TGTGCCAGCAGCTTAACCAGAGAGAGTCGGGGCTACGAGCAGTACTTC
TRBV6-4,-,TRBJ2-3,-,CASSGSEPDTQYF,TGTGCCAGCAGTGGGTCGGAGCCGGATACGCAGTATTTT
TRBV7-6,-,TRBJ1-6,-,CASSPGGGINSPLHF,TGTGCCAGCAGCCCCGGGGGGGGGATTAATTCACCCCTCCACTTT
TRBV6-6,once,TRBJ2-7,TRBD2,CASREGLAGVSEYF,TGTGCCAGCAGGGAGGGACTAGCGGGAGTTTCGGAGTACTTC
TRBV6-1,-,TRBJ2-7,TRBD2,CASSEGLAETYEQYF,TGTGCCAGCAGTGAAGGACTAGCGGAGACCTACGAGCAGTACTTC
TRBV27,-,TRBJ1-4,TRBD1,CASSFTDPGQLNEKLFF,TGTGCCAGCAGTTTTACGGACCCGGGACAGCTTAATGAAAAACTGTTTTTT
TRBV13,-,TRBJ1-1,-,CASSLSFVQGGTEAFF,TGTGCCAGCAGCTTATCTTTCGTGCAGGGAGGAACTGAAGCTTTCTTT
TRBV11-3,-,TRBJ2-2,TRBD2,CASSLTSGSPGELFF,TGTGCCAGCAGCTTAACTAGCGGGAGTCCCGGGGAGCTGTTTTTT
TRBV28,-,TRBJ2-7,-,CASHDGQGQYF,TGTGCCAGCCACGATGGTCAGGGGCAGTACTTC
TRBV5-1,-,TRBJ2-7,-,CASSSGIVSYEQYF,TGCGCCAGCAGCTCGGGGATCGTGTCCTACGAGCAGTACTTC
TRBV19,-,TRBJ2-2,TRBD1,CASSIDRDRGRGARTGELFF,TGTGCCAGTAGTATCGACCGGGACAGGGGGCGCGGGGCACGCACCGGGGAGCTGTTTTTT
TRBV29-1,-,TRBJ2-5,TRBD2,CSVSERGRETQYF,TGCAGCGTTTCGGAGCGGGGGAGAGAGACCCAGTACTTC
TRBV6-4,-,TRBJ2-3,TRBD2,CASSPSVAGGVDTQYF,TGTGCCAGCAGCCCAAGTGTTGCGGGAGGGGTAGATACGCAGTATTTT
TRBV6-5,-,TRBJ1-1,TRBD1,CASRSGQMNTEAFF,TGTGCCAGCAGATCGGGACAGATGAACACTGAAGCTTTCTTT